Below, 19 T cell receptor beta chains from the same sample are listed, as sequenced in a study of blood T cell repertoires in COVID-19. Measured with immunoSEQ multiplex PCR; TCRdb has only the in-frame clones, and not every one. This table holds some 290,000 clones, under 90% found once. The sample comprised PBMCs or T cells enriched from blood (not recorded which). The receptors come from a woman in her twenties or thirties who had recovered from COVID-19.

The CDR3 loop reads CASSIWEFRNEQFF. CDR3 bases: TGTGCCAGTAGTATATGGGAGTTCCGCAATGAGCAGTTCTTC. The V and J genes are TRBV19 and TRBJ2-1; D might be TRBD2 (5 bases). Trimming pared 2 bases from V and 6 bases from J, leaving 11 bases between. The CDR3 covers 14 residues. Germline CDR1 reads LNHDA; CDR2 reads SQIVND (reference sequence).

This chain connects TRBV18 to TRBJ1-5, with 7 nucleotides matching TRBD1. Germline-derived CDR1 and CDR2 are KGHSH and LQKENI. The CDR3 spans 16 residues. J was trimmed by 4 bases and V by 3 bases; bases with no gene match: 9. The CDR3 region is CASSPPSGTDNQPQHF. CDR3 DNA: TGTGCCAGCTCACCCCCATCCGGGACAGATAATCAGCCCCAGCATTTT.

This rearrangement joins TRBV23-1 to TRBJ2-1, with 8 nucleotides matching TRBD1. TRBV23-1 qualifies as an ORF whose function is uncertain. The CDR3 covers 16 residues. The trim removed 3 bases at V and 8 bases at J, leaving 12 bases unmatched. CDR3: CASSQKGTGTSDEQFF. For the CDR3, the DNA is TGCGCCAGCAGTCAGAAAGGGACAGGTACCAGTGATGAGCAGTTCTTC.

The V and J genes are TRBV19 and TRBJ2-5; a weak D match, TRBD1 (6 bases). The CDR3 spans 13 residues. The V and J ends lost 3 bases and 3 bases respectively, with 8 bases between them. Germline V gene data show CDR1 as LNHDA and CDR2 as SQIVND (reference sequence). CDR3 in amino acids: CASSMGAEETQYF. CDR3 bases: TGTGCCAGTAGTATGGGGGCAGAAGAGACCCAGTACTTC.

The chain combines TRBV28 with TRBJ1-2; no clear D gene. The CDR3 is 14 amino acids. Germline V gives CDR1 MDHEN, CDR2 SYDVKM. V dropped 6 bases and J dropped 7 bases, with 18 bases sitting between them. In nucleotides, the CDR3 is TGTGCCAGCAGCGGGGTCCTCCAACTCCGTGGCTACACCTTC. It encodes CASSGVLQLRGYTF.

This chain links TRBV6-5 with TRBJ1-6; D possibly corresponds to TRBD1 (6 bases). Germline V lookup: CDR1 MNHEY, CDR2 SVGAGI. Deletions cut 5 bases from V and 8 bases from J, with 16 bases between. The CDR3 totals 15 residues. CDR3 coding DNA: TGTGCCAGCAGTCCACTAACAGGGACCGATTCACCCCTCCACTTT. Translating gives CASSPLTGTDSPLHF.

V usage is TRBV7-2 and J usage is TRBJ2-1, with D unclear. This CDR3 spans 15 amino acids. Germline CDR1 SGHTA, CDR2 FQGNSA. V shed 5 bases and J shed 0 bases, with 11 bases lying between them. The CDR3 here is CASSMVGSSYNEQFF. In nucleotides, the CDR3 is TGTGCCAGCAGCATGGTCGGTAGCTCCTACAATGAGCAGTTCTTC.

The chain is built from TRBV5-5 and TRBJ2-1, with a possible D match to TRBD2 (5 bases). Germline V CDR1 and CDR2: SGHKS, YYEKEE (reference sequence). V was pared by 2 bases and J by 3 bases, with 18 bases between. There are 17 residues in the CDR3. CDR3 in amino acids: CASSFEGASGDYNEQFF. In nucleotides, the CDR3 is TGTGCCAGCAGCTTTGAGGGAGCCTCAGGAGACTACAATGAGCAGTTCTTC.

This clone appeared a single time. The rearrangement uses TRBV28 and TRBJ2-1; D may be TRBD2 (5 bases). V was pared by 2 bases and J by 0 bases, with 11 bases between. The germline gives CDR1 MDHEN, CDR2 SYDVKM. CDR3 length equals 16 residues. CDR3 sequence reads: CASSLVLASSYNEQFF. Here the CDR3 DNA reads TGTGCCAGCAGTTTAGTCTTAGCGAGCTCCTACAATGAGCAGTTCTTC.

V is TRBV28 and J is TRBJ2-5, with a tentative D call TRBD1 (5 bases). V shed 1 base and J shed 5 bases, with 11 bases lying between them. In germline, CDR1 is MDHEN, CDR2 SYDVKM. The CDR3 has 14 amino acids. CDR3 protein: CASSLSQGGETQYF. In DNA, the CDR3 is TGTGCCAGCAGTTTATCCCAGGGTGGGGAGACCCAGTACTTC.

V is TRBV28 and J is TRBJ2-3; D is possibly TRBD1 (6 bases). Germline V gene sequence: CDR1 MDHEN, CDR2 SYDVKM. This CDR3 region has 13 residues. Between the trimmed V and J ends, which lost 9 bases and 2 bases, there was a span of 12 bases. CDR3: CASDRDNTDTQYF. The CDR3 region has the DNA TGTGCCAGTGATCGGGACAACACAGATACGCAGTATTTT.

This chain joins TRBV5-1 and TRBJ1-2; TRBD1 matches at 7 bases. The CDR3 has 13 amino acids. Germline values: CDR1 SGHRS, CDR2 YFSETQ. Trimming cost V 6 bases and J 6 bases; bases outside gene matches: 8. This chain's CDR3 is CASTVRTGDGYTF. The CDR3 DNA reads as TGCGCCAGCACAGTTCGGACAGGTGATGGCTACACCTTC.

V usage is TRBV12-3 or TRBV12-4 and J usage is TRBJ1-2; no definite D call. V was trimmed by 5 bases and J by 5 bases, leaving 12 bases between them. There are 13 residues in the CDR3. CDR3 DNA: TGTGCCAGCAGTCTTAATCCAGGTTATGGCTACACCTTC. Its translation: CASSLNPGYGYTF.

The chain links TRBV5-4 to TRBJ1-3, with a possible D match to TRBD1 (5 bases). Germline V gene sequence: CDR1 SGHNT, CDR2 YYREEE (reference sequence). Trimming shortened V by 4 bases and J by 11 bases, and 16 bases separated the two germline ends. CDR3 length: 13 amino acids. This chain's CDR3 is CASSLDSALSIYF. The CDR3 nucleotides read TGTGCCAGCAGCCTCGACAGCGCCCTCTCCATATATTTT.

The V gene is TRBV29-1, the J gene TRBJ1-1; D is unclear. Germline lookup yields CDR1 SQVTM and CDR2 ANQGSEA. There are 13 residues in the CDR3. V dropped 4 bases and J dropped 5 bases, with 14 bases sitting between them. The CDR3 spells CSVVGSVGTEAFF. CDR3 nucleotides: TGCAGCGTTGTCGGGAGTGTTGGTACTGAAGCTTTCTTT.

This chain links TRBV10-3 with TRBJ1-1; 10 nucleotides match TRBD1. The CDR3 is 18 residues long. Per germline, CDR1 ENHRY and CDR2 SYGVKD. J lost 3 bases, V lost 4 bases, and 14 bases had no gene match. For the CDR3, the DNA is TGTGCCATCAGTGGGGACAGGGGATTGAGTCTGTATCACACTGAAGCTTTCTTT. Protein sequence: CAISGDRGLSLYHTEAFF.

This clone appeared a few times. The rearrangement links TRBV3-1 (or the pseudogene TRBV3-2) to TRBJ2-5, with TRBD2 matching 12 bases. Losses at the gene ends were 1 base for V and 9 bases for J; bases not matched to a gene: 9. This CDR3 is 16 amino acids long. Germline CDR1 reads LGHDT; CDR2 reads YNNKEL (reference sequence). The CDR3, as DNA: TGTGCCAGCAGCCAAGTGTTACTAGCGGGAGGTTTGGCCCAGTACTTC. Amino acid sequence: CASSQVLLAGGLAQYF.

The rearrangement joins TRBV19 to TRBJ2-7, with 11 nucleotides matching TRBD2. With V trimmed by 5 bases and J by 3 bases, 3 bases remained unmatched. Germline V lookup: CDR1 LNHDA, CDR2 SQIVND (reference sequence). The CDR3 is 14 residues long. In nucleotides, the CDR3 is TGTGCCAGTAGTCCCGGGACTAGCGGCTACGAGCAGTACTTC. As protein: CASSPGTSGYEQYF.

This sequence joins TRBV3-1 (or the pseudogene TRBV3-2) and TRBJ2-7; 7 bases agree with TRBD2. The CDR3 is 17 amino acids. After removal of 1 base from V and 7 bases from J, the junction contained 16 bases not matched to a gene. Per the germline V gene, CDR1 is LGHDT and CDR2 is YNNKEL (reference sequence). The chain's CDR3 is CASSQAFGGTEVWEQYF. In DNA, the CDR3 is TGTGCCAGCAGCCAAGCCTTCGGGGGGACGGAGGTTTGGGAGCAGTACTTC.